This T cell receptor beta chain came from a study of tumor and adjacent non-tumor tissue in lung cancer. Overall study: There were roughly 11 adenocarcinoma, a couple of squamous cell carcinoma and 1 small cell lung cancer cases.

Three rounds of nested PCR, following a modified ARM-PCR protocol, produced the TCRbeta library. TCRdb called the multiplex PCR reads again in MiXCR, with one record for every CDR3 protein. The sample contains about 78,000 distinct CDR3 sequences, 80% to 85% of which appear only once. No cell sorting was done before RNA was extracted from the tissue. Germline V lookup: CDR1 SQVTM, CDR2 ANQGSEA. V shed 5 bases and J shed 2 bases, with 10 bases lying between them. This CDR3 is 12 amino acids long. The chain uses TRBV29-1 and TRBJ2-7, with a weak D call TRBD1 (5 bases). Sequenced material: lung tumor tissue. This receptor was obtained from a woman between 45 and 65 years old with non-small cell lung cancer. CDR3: CSVLDRTYEQYV. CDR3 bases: TGCAGCGTTTTAGACAGAACCTACGAGCAGTACGTC.